The clone carrying this T cell receptor (beta chain) appeared a single time. Sequencing was performed with immunoSEQ multiplex PCR; in TCRdb, only in-frame clones are kept and a portion is missing. The sample comprises about 44,000 clones, 80% to 95% of which are singletons, and approximately 0.73% rests with the top ten. Germline V CDR1 and CDR2: MDHEN, SYDVKM. Trimming pared 2 bases from V and 3 bases from J, leaving 10 bases between. The CDR3 length is 14 residues. These data are taken from a study of T cell changes during pregnancy in multiple sclerosis. V usage is TRBV28 and J usage is TRBJ2-5; D call uncertain. This specimen consisted of CD4+ T cells from peripheral blood mononuclear cells, obtained in the first trimester of pregnancy. This sequence was found in a female donor with multiple sclerosis, enrolled in a pregnancy study. The CDR3 loop is CASSLLGQEETQYF. CDR3 sequence (DNA): TGTGCCAGCAGTTTACTGGGTCAGGAAGAGACCCAGTACTTC.